Below are 14 T cell receptor beta chains sequenced from a single sample in a study of T cell clonotyping in hematopoietic cell transplantation. TCRdb's table, derived via immunoSEQ multiplex PCR, lists solely in-frame clones and lacks some. The table records tens of thousands of clones, 90% to 95% of them present only once. Sequencing input: peripheral blood mononuclear cells. Receptors were obtained from a woman aged 50 to 60 in good health. Some clones in this sample may be carry-over from other donors' samples.

V and J are TRBV7-9 and TRBJ2-3; D perhaps matches TRBD2 (6 bases). This CDR3 has 15 amino acids. The V gene's germline CDR1 is SEHNR and CDR2 FQNEAQ (reference sequence). V lost 5 bases, J lost 5 bases, and 17 bases lay in between. CDR3 protein: CASSRITTGGDTQYF. The CDR3 DNA sequence: TGTGCCAGCAGCCGAATTACCACCGGGGGAGATACGCAGTATTTT.

The chain is built from TRBV18 and TRBJ2-3; weak D call: TRBD1 (6 bases). Germline V gene lookup returns CDR1 KGHSH and CDR2 LQKENI. The CDR3 totals 14 residues. V was trimmed by 6 bases and J by 5 bases, leaving 15 bases between them. The CDR3 coding sequence is TGTGCCAGCTCCGGACAGCCAAAAGGAGATACGCAGTATTTT. Translating gives CASSGQPKGDTQYF.

V is TRBV5-1 and J is TRBJ1-1; the match to TRBD1 covers 12 bases. CDR3 size: 17 residues. Trimming cost V 3 bases and J 7 bases; bases outside gene matches: 13. Germline V lookup: CDR1 SGHRS, CDR2 YFSETQ. This CDR3 is CASSSTGTGGLISEAFF. The CDR3 coding sequence is TGCGCCAGCAGCTCCACCGGGACAGGGGGCTTGATCAGTGAAGCTTTCTTT.

The chain joins TRBV9 to TRBJ2-3, with 8 bases identical to TRBD2. Trimming cost V 3 bases and J 1 base; bases outside gene matches: 4. Germline CDR1 and CDR2: SGDLS and YYNGEE. The CDR3 length is 15 residues. The CDR3 protein is CASSAAAGGTDTQYF. DNA for the CDR3: TGTGCCAGCAGCGCGGCAGCGGGGGGCACAGATACGCAGTATTTT. Variable domain in full (rest from reference TRBV9 and TRBJ2-3): DSGVTQTPKHLITATGQRVTLRCSPRSGDLSVYWYQQSLDQGLQFLIQYYNGEERAKGNILERFSAQQFPDLHSELNLSSLELGDSALYFCASSAAAGGTDTQYFGPGTRLTVL.

The chain joins TRBV4-1 to TRBJ2-7, with D possibly called TRBD1 or TRBD2 (5 bases each). Germline V CDR1 and CDR2: MGHRA, YSYEKL. CDR3 size: 16 residues. V was pared by 1 base and J by 6 bases, with 19 bases between. CDR3 sequence reads: CASSQVGVDGTTEQYF. The CDR3 DNA follows: TGCGCCAGCAGCCAAGTGGGTGTCGACGGGACCACCGAGCAGTACTTC.

The CDR3 DNA reads TGCGCCAGCAGCTTGGACCTCACAGATACGCAGTATTTT. It yields the protein CASSLDLTDTQYF. The J gene is TRBJ2-3, the V gene TRBV5-1; D ambiguous. Germline loops: CDR1 SGHRS, CDR2 YFSETQ. The V end was cut by 0 bases, the J end by 2 bases, with 4 bases between. This CDR3 is built from 13 residues. The full variable domain, its missing parts supplied by reference TRBV5-1 and TRBJ2-3, is KAGVTQTPRYLIKTRGQQVTLSCSPISGHRSVSWYQQTPGQGLQFLFEYFSETQRNKGNFPGRFSGRQFSNSRSEMNVSTLELGDSALYLCASSLDLTDTQYFGPGTRLTVL.

The V and J genes are TRBV28 and TRBJ2-7; D gene ambiguous. V was shortened by 5 bases and J by 6 bases, with 14 bases between the two germline ends. This CDR3 is 13 amino acids long. Germline loops: CDR1 MDHEN, CDR2 SYDVKM. The CDR3 spells CASSPSALREQYF. For the CDR3, the DNA is TGTGCCAGCAGTCCGAGCGCCTTACGCGAGCAGTACTTC.

This chain links TRBV4-3 with TRBJ1-1; D possibly corresponds to TRBD1 (5 bases). CDR3 length: 14 residues. Trimming removed 3 bases at V and 5 bases at J, with 13 bases between. The V gene's germline CDR1 is LGHNA and CDR2 YSLEER. CDR3 in DNA: TGCGCCAGCAGCCATGGGGGGTCGGGGACTGAAGCTTTCTTT. Translating gives CASSHGGSGTEAFF.

V is TRBV6-4 and J is TRBJ2-3; TRBD2 matches at 9 bases. The germline V gene encodes CDR1 MRHNA and CDR2 SNTAGT. V was pared by 3 bases and J by 4 bases, with 5 bases of the junction left unmatched. The CDR3 covers 15 residues. Written as DNA, the CDR3 is TGTGCCAGCAGTGATAGCGGGGGAGGTGCAGATACGCAGTATTTT. Translated: CASSDSGGGADTQYF.

The chain uses TRBV4-3 and TRBJ2-7; no clear D gene. V was clipped by 0 bases and J by 4 bases, with 7 bases between them. The CDR3 covers 13 residues. Germline V lookup: CDR1 LGHNA, CDR2 YSLEER. The CDR3 DNA sequence: TGCGCCAGCAGCCAAGATGGCGGTTACGAGCAGTACTTC. Translating it yields CASSQDGGYEQYF.

The chain is built from TRBV7-7 and TRBJ1-3, with a tentative D call TRBD1 (5 bases). Germline CDR1 SSHAT, CDR2 FNYEAQ (reference sequence). V was clipped by 5 bases and J by 0 bases, with 8 bases between them. The CDR3 has 14 amino acids. The CDR3 DNA sequence: TGTGCCAGCAGCCTTGGGGGCTCTGGAAACACCATATATTTT. Its protein product is CASSLGGSGNTIYF.

The V call is TRBV19, the J call TRBJ1-2; D is undetermined. This CDR3 contains 15 residues. From germline, CDR1 is LNHDA and CDR2 SQIVND (reference sequence). Deletions cut 3 bases from V and 4 bases from J, with 15 bases between. In DNA, the CDR3 is TGTGCCAGTAGTATGATTGTCAGGCAATTCTATGGCTACACCTTC. Translation gives CASSMIVRQFYGYTF.

The chain carries TRBV9 and TRBJ2-1, with D hard to call. The length of the CDR3 is 15 residues. Germline V gene data show CDR1 as SGDLS and CDR2 as YYNGEE. V was cut by 4 bases and J by 6 bases, with 17 bases left in between. The CDR3 DNA is TGTGCCAGCAGCTCCCAGGCGGCAGCCGTCAATGAGCAGTTCTTC. It specifies CASSSQAAAVNEQFF.

The chain recombines TRBV2 with TRBJ2-7; a possible D gene is TRBD2 (6 bases). The CDR3 covers 14 residues. Germline V lookup: CDR1 SNHLY, CDR2 FYNNEI. V lost 3 bases and J 6 bases, leaving 15 bases between the germline ends. Written as DNA, the CDR3 is TGTGCCAGCAGTGAGGAGGACTTAGCGGTCGAGCAGTACTTC. Translated, it gives CASSEEDLAVEQYF.